This record covers a single TCR beta chain. The clone's antigen remains unknown. The record has no base qualities; no much larger clone is one base away. The immunoSEQ Assay, a bias-controlled multiplex PCR, was used to amplify TCRbeta CDR3 regions from genomic DNA. On the authors' methods: Nucleated cell counts per sample were estimated from amplification of reference gene primers within the assay. Sequence reads were collapsed and filtered to measure the absolute abundance of every unique TCRbeta CDR3 rearrangement. Productive Simpson clonality was computed per sample as the square root of Simpson's diversity index over productive rearrangements. TCRdb limited this immuneACCESS table to in-frame rearrangements with V and J called. A share of clones is missing; checked studies link under half to unresolved V genes, and the rest is unexplained. That table gives V, J and clone size, and the DNA gave D and trimming. The sample data list 200,000 to 300,000 clones, and approximately 84% of these were observed just once. The biggest ten clones account for about 3.3% of the sample.

The data are from a study of blood T cell repertoires in COVID-19 (dated by TCRdb to the early 2020s). About the investigation overall: Samples from collaborators originated in the United States, Italy and Spain and spanned both the acute and convalescent phases of COVID-19. The material from the prospective study consisted of cDNA or gDNA derived from T cells, B-cell-depleted T cells, or PBMCs. The dataset comprised deeply sampled blood TCRbeta repertoires from subjects exposed to, actively infected with, or recovered from COVID-19. A freely available public database, intended as a resource for researchers studying the immune response to SARS-CoV-2, is where the repertoires were released. Samples came from the ongoing ImmuneRACE study (first 160 participants) plus 1,254 subjects from 6 global collaborators. A de-identified subject ID, COVID-19 status, age in years and sex were almost always included in the sample metadata. HLA class I and class II types, where available, came from metadata supplied by the sample provider rather than from assay-based typing.

The cysteine opens and the phenylalanine closes a CDR3 of 16 amino acids. Only the CDR3 region is kept as DNA, spanning 48 bases read in frame from base 1. Trimming accounts for 0 bases at V and 4 bases at J, while the number of junction bases matched to no gene is 5. The germline V gene provides CDR1 SGHAT and CDR2 FQNNGV. Participants in the prospective study were aged about 18 to 95 years, lived in some 24 United States geographic areas, and enrolled through a virtual design. In the prospective study, participants were assigned to cohorts based on the clinical history participants reported in a screening survey and a study questionnaire. Each participant in the prospective study had whole blood, serum and a nasopharyngeal or oropharyngeal swab collected by mobile phlebotomists. Additional blood draws and questionnaires over an approximately two-month period could optionally be provided by prospective study participants. Blood samples from the prospective study were shipped frozen or at room temperature prior to DNA extraction.

Broad study findings and their caveats: How much clinical and demographic metadata was included differed by source and by participant, and the metadata was provided uncurated.

Source material: PBMCs or T cells enriched from blood (not recorded which). The rearranged chain carries TRBV11-2 and TRBJ2-1, with 8 middle bases fitting TRBD2. This receptor was obtained from a middle-aged woman with acute COVID-19. The CDR3 protein: CASSLDGLAVYNEQFF. The DNA sequence is TGTGCCAGCAGCTTAGACGGACTAGCTGTATACAATGAGCAGTTCTTC.